This TCR beta chain was recorded in a study of T cells in Graves' hyperthyroidism and ophthalmopathy. Study context: At the time of initial diagnosis and before any treatment, peripheral blood was collected. General observations from the study: Stable hyperthyroidism was separated from ophthalmopathy by a model based on 13 V-J features.

This CDR3 is built from 14 residues. Trimming removed 0 bases from V and 7 bases from J; junction bases left unmatched: 5. Germline V gives CDR1 MNHEY, CDR2 SVGAGI. TCR beta CDR3 sequences were amplified from RNA transcripts. An initial round of RT-PCR targeting the TCR CDR3 relied on the HTBI primer set. MiXCR, run by TCRdb on the multiplex PCR reads, gives a single entry per CDR3 protein. The sample carries approximately 610,000 distinct CDR3 sequences, approximately 15% recorded once. There are many counts of this clonotype. What it recognizes is unknown. The V call is TRBV6-5, the J call TRBJ2-5; 7 nucleotides align to TRBD2. Sequencing was carried out using blood. This TCR derives from a woman between 18 and 30 years old with Graves' hyperthyroidism. The CDR3 sequence: CASSYSASGVTQYF. For the CDR3, the DNA is TGTGCCAGCAGTTACTCGGCTAGCGGTGTGACCCAGTACTTC.